The 27 T cell receptor beta chains reported below all come from one sample, sequenced in a study of blood T cells in healthy people across ages. Alongside a J-beta primer mix, a sample-barcoded 5' primer served in a second PCR lasting roughly 6 to 12 cycles. TCRdb independently ran MiXCR on the 5' RACE reads; one entry per CDR3 protein. The sample holds 700,000 to 900,000 distinct CDR3 sequences, around a quarter seen once. These data are also associated with another study on T cells of mothers and their children.

Sequenced sample: blood. Receptor source: a boy aged 10-17 years in good health.

The chain couples TRBV13 to TRBJ2-1; D is possibly TRBD1 (6 bases). Germline loops: CDR1 PRHDT, CDR2 FYEKMQ (reference sequence). Trimming left V 4 bases short and J 8 bases short, with 21 bases between. The CDR3 runs 16 residues. Here the CDR3 reads CASSSLLDSFGDEQFF. The CDR3 DNA reads as TGTGCCAGCAGCTCCCTCTTGGACAGCTTTGGGGATGAGCAGTTCTTC.

This clonotype turned up a few times. The chain combines TRBV29-1 with TRBJ2-1; TRBD2 matches 12 bases. CDR3 length equals 14 residues. V was pared by 1 base and J by 5 bases, with 0 bases of the junction left unmatched. CDR1 is SQVTM, CDR2 ANQGSEA, per germline. The CDR3 region has the DNA TGCAGCGTTGAAGGACTAGCGGGGGACAATGAGCAGTTCTTC. Translated: CSVEGLAGDNEQFF.

This clonotype has a handful of counts. The chain couples TRBV6-2 or TRBV6-3 to TRBJ1-2; D possibly corresponds to TRBD1 (5 bases). The CDR3 spans 12 residues. The germline V and J ends were trimmed by 6 bases and 6 bases, with 11 bases remaining between them. Germline V gene lookup returns CDR1 MNHEY and CDR2 SVGEGT. CDR3 DNA sequence: TGTGCCAGCAGCCGGGACGCCAATGGCTACACCTTC. Protein: CASSRDANGYTF.

On this clonotype: A junction end diverges from the germline sequence, so it may reflect a read error. In DNA form, the CDR3 reads TGTGCCAGCAGCGCCGGGACAGCCTCCCACGAGCAGTACTTC. It codes for CASSAGTASHEQYF. This chain joins TRBV9 and TRBJ2-7; the match to TRBD1 covers 7 bases. CDR3 size: 14 residues. Germline values: CDR1 SGDLS, CDR2 YYNGEE.

This clonotype came up a few times. The J gene is TRBJ1-5, the V gene TRBV5-5; possibly TRBD1 for D (6 bases). V shed 3 bases and J shed 4 bases, with 14 bases lying between them. The CDR3 is 15 residues long. Germline CDR1 and CDR2: SGHKS and YYEKEE (reference sequence). The CDR3 DNA reads as TGTGCCAGCAGCTATACCGGGACACTTAATCAGCCCCAGCATTTT. Protein sequence: CASSYTGTLNQPQHF.

The chain has TRBV7-9 and TRBJ2-1, with TRBD1 matching over 8 bases. The closer fit of TRBJ2-5 to the DNA end suggests the J call may be wrong. Germline V gives CDR1 SEHNR, CDR2 FQNEAQ (reference sequence). The CDR3 is 16 residues long. The CDR3 is CASSPDRGRSRETQYF. The DNA for the CDR3 is TGTGCCAGCAGCCCTGACAGGGGCCGATCGCGAGAGACCCAGTACTTC.

This clonotype was counted only a few times. The chain combines TRBV2 with TRBJ1-5, with D unclear. The CDR3 length is 14 residues. CDR1 and CDR2 from the germline V gene are SNHLY and FYNNEI. Trimming stripped 4 bases from V and 3 bases from J, with 10 bases between. CDR3 nucleotides: TGTGCCAGCAGTGGTCGACTGACCAATCAGCCCCAGCATTTT. As protein: CASSGRLTNQPQHF.

The rearrangement links TRBV10-3 to TRBJ2-5; TRBD1 or TRBD2 may be the D gene (6 bases each). Germline V gene data show CDR1 as ENHRY and CDR2 as SYGVKD. CDR3 length equals 14 residues. Trimming removed 2 bases at V and 5 bases at J, with 12 bases between. DNA of the CDR3: TGTGCCATCAGTGAGCCGACTAGGGGGGAGACCCAGTACTTC. Residues: CAISEPTRGETQYF.

This clonotype has a single count. This chain connects TRBV21-1 to TRBJ2-4; the D call of TRBD1 is as the table states it, not checked on the DNA. TRBV21-1 is tagged as a pseudogene. There are 18 residues in the CDR3. The CDR3 loop is CASTRGTQAPEAKNIQYF. CDR3 bases: TGTGCCAGCACCCGAGGGACACAGGCCCCAGAAGCCAAAAACATTCAGTACTTC.

The rearrangement uses TRBV5-1 and TRBJ1-5, with D maybe TRBD1 (5 bases). CDR3 length: 20 residues. Germline values: CDR1 SGHRS, CDR2 YFSETQ. V was trimmed by 2 bases and J by 0 bases, leaving 24 bases between them. CDR3 sequence (DNA): TGCGCCAGCAGCTTTTCGACCTCGGGACGTAAAAACCATAGCAATCAGCCCCAGCATTTT. Encoded protein: CASSFSTSGRKNHSNQPQHF.

The V and J genes are TRBV12-3 or TRBV12-4 and TRBJ2-7; the D gene is possibly TRBD1 (6 bases). The ends were cut back, 5 bases at V and 2 bases at J, with 13 bases in the middle. The CDR3 spans 14 residues. CDR3 DNA: TGTGCCAGCAGTAGACAGGCTGGGGCCTACGAGCAGTACTTC. Translation gives CASSRQAGAYEQYF.

This clonotype has only a few counts. This chain links TRBV12-3 or TRBV12-4 with TRBJ2-1; tentative D call: TRBD1 (7 bases). The CDR3 extends over 15 amino acids. Trimming pared 8 bases from V and 4 bases from J, leaving 18 bases between. The CDR3 region is CASGDRARGYNEQFF. In DNA form, the CDR3 reads TGTGCCAGCGGCGACAGGGCGCGGGGTTACAATGAGCAGTTCTTC.

The CDR3 DNA sequence: TGTGCCAGCAGCCGCGGGACTCCCCGAGAGACCCAGTACTTC. It specifies CASSRGTPRETQYF. The chain combines TRBV7-9 with TRBJ2-5; D might be TRBD2 (6 bases). This CDR3 is built from 14 residues. Germline loops: CDR1 SEHNR, CDR2 FQNEAQ (reference sequence). The germline V and J ends were trimmed by 5 bases and 4 bases, with 14 bases remaining between them.

Only one count was recorded for this clonotype. This is likely a read error, given that the CDR3 carries no conserved phenylalanine or tryptophan at its end. J is TRBJ2-1 and V is TRBV9; tentative D call: TRBD2 (5 bases). V shed 0 bases and J shed 0 bases, with 7 bases lying between them. CDR1 and CDR2 (germline): SGDLS, YYNGEE. The CDR3 totals 15 residues. CDR3 in DNA: TGTGCCAGCAGCGTAGATGGAGGCTCCTACAATGAGCAGTTCGTC. Amino acid sequence: CASSVDGGSYNEQFV.

This clonotype has more than one count but fewer than ten. One end of the junction fails to match germline, which may point to a read error. The J gene is TRBJ2-5, the V gene TRBV7-7; D possibly corresponds to TRBD1 (6 bases). Per germline, CDR1 SSHAT and CDR2 FNYEAQ (reference sequence). CDR3 length: 15 residues. CDR3 sequence (DNA): TGTGCTAGCAGCTTAGGTGGGGGCCGGGGAGAGACCCAGTACTTC. This gives the protein CASSLGGGRGETQYF.

This clonotype was counted a few times. The V and J genes are TRBV27 and TRBJ2-1; TRBD1 agrees at 10 bases. The DNA end favors TRBJ2-7, so the J call may be wrong. Germline V gene sequence: CDR1 MNHEY, CDR2 SMNVEV (reference sequence). The CDR3 sequence is 19 residues long. The CDR3 nucleotides are TGTGCCAGCAGTCTCGAATCACCTCCCGGACAGGGGGAATCGTACGAGCAGTACTTC. Amino acid sequence: CASSLESPPGQGESYEQYF.

This clonotype was seen a few times. V is TRBV29-1 and J is TRBJ2-5; D is tentatively TRBD1 or TRBD2 (6 bases each). Matching the DNA end better, TRBJ2-1 makes the J call doubtful. Germline lookup yields CDR1 SQVTM and CDR2 ANQGSEA. This CDR3 is built from 14 residues. The DNA of the CDR3 is TGCAGCGTTGACGGGGGCCCCCGGAGGAATGAGCAGTTCTTC. Translated: CSVDGGPRRNEQFF.

This clonotype occurred a few times. The chain recombines TRBV12-3 or TRBV12-4 with TRBJ1-5; D is possibly TRBD1 (6 bases). This CDR3 has 17 residues. V gave up 4 bases and J gave up 2 bases, with 18 bases separating them. In nucleotides, the CDR3 is TGTGCCAGCAGTTCGGACAGCCCGGGGAGGGGCAATCAGCCCCAGCATTTT. Its translation: CASSSDSPGRGNQPQHF.

This chain uses TRBV7-9 with TRBJ2-7, with a tentative D call TRBD2 (6 bases). In germline, CDR1 is SEHNR, CDR2 FQNEAQ (reference sequence). The CDR3 covers 13 residues. Trimming took 0 bases from V and 6 from J, leaving 9 bases between them. CDR3 DNA sequence: TGTGCCAGCAGCTTAGCCGGGGGTGGCGAGCAGTACTTC. Protein product: CASSLAGGGEQYF. Full variable domain (missing parts from reference TRBV7-9 and TRBJ2-7): DTGVSQNPRHKITKRGQNVTFRCDPISEHNRLYWYRQTLGQGPEFLTYFQNEAQLEKSRLLSDRFSAERPKGSFSTLEIQRTEQGDSAMYLCASSLAGGGEQYFGPGTRLTVT.

J is TRBJ1-4 and V is TRBV6-1, with D hard to call. The V end was cut by 4 bases, the J end by 3 bases, with 9 bases between. Germline CDR1 is MNHNS and CDR2 is SASEGT. This CDR3 spans 14 amino acids. The CDR3 protein is CASSGRQPNEKLFF. In nucleotides, the CDR3 is TGTGCCAGCAGTGGCCGTCAGCCTAATGAAAAACTGTTTTTT.

The chain carries TRBV21-1 and TRBJ1-5; the table's D call, TRBD1, has no DNA check behind it. TRBV21-1 is given as a pseudogene. The CDR3 contains 17 residues. CDR3 in amino acids: CASSKALDRWDNQPQHF. Here the CDR3 DNA reads TGTGCCAGCAGCAAAGCGTTGGACAGGTGGGACAATCAGCCCCAGCATTTT.

This clonotype was counted only a few times. The chain recombines TRBV5-1 with TRBJ2-1; TRBD2 is a possible D gene (6 bases). The CDR3 consists of 14 residues. CDR1 SGHRS and CDR2 YFSETQ come from the germline V gene. Trimming cost V 2 bases and J 2 bases, with 8 bases left between them. The CDR3 coding sequence is TGCGCCAGCAGCTTTGGAGGGACCTACAATGAGCAGTTCTTC. Translated, it gives CASSFGGTYNEQFF.

This chain connects TRBV9 to TRBJ2-5; TRBD2 agrees at 7 bases. Germline loops: CDR1 SGDLS, CDR2 YYNGEE. V shed 5 bases, J shed 2 bases, and the junction held 9 bases outside the gene matches. The CDR3 consists of 15 residues. The CDR3 region is CASRVSGGDQETQYF. The CDR3 coding sequence is TGTGCCAGCAGGGTTTCGGGGGGAGATCAAGAGACCCAGTACTTC.

A few counts support this clonotype. J is TRBJ1-2 and V is TRBV20-1, with D uncertain. The CDR3 is 15 amino acids. The V end lost 1 base, the J end lost 8 bases, and 20 bases lay between the germline ends. Germline CDR1 DFQATT, CDR2 SNEGSKA (reference sequence). The CDR3 nucleotides read TGCAGTGCTAGAGTTTACCGGACTGTTACGGAGGGCTACACCTTC. Amino acid sequence: CSARVYRTVTEGYTF.

The rearrangement links TRBV2 to TRBJ2-3, with D possibly matching TRBD2 (5 bases). The CDR3 has 16 amino acids. CDR1 is SNHLY, CDR2 FYNNEI, per germline. The V end lost 6 bases, the J end lost 3 bases, and 19 bases lay between the germline ends. The DNA of the CDR3 is TGTGCCAGCAGCCACTGGGGAGCTTTTATGACAGATACGCAGTATTTT. Protein sequence: CASSHWGAFMTDTQYF.

This clonotype was found many times. At one end, the junction sequence differs from germline, possibly due to a read error. The CDR3 nucleotides are TGTGCCAGCAGTCCGACAGGGGACTATGGCTACACCTTC. Protein: CASSPTGDYGYTF. The chain carries TRBV5-1 and TRBJ1-2; TRBD1 aligns across 8 bases. The CDR3 is 13 residues long. Per the germline V gene, CDR1 is SGHRS and CDR2 is YFSETQ.

For this clonotype: A read error is likely, as this CDR3 ends without the conserved phenylalanine or tryptophan. The rearrangement uses TRBV30 and TRBJ2-7, with 10 bases that match TRBD1. The germline V gene has CDR1 GTSNPN and CDR2 SVGIG (reference sequence). V dropped 2 bases and J dropped 2; count of bases not matched to a gene: 3. This CDR3 is 14 amino acids long. CDR3 sequence reads: CAWSRGTGAYEQYY. CDR3 nucleotide sequence: TGTGCCTGGAGTCGTGGGACAGGGGCCTACGAGCAGTACTAC.